This entry lists 8 T cell receptor beta chains sequenced from one sample in a study of T-cell memory formation after mild COVID-19. TCRdb re-called the 5' RACE reads through MiXCR, storing one row per CDR3 protein. Of about 350,000 distinct CDR3 sequences in the sample, approximately 14% were seen once. Sequencing was carried out using PBMCs or a T cell subset sorted from them (not recorded which). These receptor sequences come from a man between 18 and 29 years old who had mild COVID-19 (a few samples of this study predate the infection). Cell type and time point are not known.

This clonotype was recorded many times. The chain carries TRBV7-9 and TRBJ2-3; maybe TRBD1 (6 bases). Between the trimmed V and J ends, which lost 5 bases and 4 bases, there was a span of 13 bases. From germline, CDR1 is SEHNR and CDR2 FQNEAQ (reference sequence). This CDR3 has 14 residues. CDR3 bases: TGTGCCAGCAGCCCAGGGGTTCGGCCAGATACGCAGTATTTT. Encoded protein: CASSPGVRPDTQYF. Supplemented by reference TRBV7-9 and TRBJ2-3, the full variable domain reads DTGVSQNPRHKITKRGQNVTFRCDPISEHNRLYWYRQTLGQGPEFLTYFQNEAQLEKSRLLSDRFSAERPKGSFSTLEIQRTEQGDSAMYLCASSPGVRPDTQYFGPGTRLTVL.

This clonotype appeared many times. The rearrangement uses TRBV20-1 and TRBJ2-5; 8 bases align to TRBD2. CDR3 length: 15 amino acids. Trimming removed 3 bases from V and 2 bases from J; junction bases left unmatched: 8. Germline CDR1 reads DFQATT; CDR2 reads SNEGSKA (reference sequence). The CDR3 DNA is TGCAGTGCTAGGAGAGGAGGGACTAGTCAAGAGACCCAGTACTTC. Translating gives CSARRGGTSQETQYF.

This clonotype turned up a few times. The rearrangement links TRBV11-2 to TRBJ2-7, with 10 bases aligning to TRBD1. V lost 5 bases to trimming and J lost 5 bases; unmatched junction nucleotides: 9. This CDR3 is built from 15 residues. CDR1 and CDR2 (germline): SGHAT, FQNNGV. CDR3 residues: CASSQGTGAIHEQYV. The CDR3, as DNA: TGTGCCAGCAGCCAAGGGACAGGGGCTATCCACGAGCAGTACGTC.

This clonotype was seen many times. This sequence joins TRBV20-1 and TRBJ2-7; TRBD2 matches 14 bases. Germline CDR1 is DFQATT and CDR2 is SNEGSKA (reference sequence). V lost 6 bases to trimming and J lost 6 bases; unmatched junction nucleotides: 7. This CDR3 region has 14 residues. The CDR3 sequence: CSASGTSGGLEQYF. CDR3 DNA: TGCAGTGCGTCCGGGACTAGCGGGGGTCTCGAGCAGTACTTC.

This clonotype was picked up a small number of times. The CDR3 is CASSIDGEGETQYF. CDR3 DNA sequence: TGTGCCAGCAGTATCGACGGGGAGGGAGAGACCCAGTACTTC. This chain joins TRBV25-1 and TRBJ2-5; 7 bases align to TRBD2. Germline V CDR1 and CDR2: MGHDK, SYGVNS. Trimming at V came to 5 bases and at J to 4 bases, leaving 7 bases not matched to a gene. The CDR3 has 14 residues.

This chain connects TRBV5-1 to TRBJ2-3; 7 nucleotides line up with TRBD1. The CDR3 is made up of 15 amino acids. V was pared by 1 base and J by 2 bases, with 4 bases of the junction left unmatched. CDR1 SGHRS and CDR2 YFSETQ come from the germline V gene. The CDR3 nucleotides are TGCGCCAGCAGCTTGTACAGGGGATCCACAGATACGCAGTATTTT. Protein product: CASSLYRGSTDTQYF.

A few counts support this clonotype. V gene TRBV13 combines with J gene TRBJ1-2, with 8 nucleotides matching TRBD1. From germline, CDR1 is PRHDT and CDR2 FYEKMQ (reference sequence). The CDR3 spans 13 residues. The trim removed 3 bases at V and 8 bases at J, leaving 5 bases unmatched. The CDR3 loop is CASSFTGGQGYTF. The CDR3 DNA sequence: TGTGCCAGCAGCTTCACAGGGGGACAGGGCTACACCTTC.

This chain connects TRBV5-1 to TRBJ1-6, with 7 positions matching TRBD1. Germline V gene sequence: CDR1 SGHRS, CDR2 YFSETQ. This CDR3 is 16 amino acids long. V shed 0 bases and J 8 bases; nucleotides not matched to a gene: 8. CDR3 protein: CASSLGQGNVDSPLHF. CDR3 coding DNA: TGCGCCAGCAGCTTGGGACAGGGCAACGTGGATTCACCCCTCCACTTT.